The TCR beta chain described here comes from a study of radiotherapy plus CTLA-4 blockade in lung cancer. Study-wide background: Objective responses occurred in approximately 18% of patients; around 30% had disease control.

Data came from immunoSEQ multiplex PCR; TCRdb stores just in-frame clones and leaves some out. The table has 80,000 to 95,000 clones, roughly 87% seen once. This CDR3 spans 13 amino acids. CDR1 is GTSNPN, CDR2 SVGIG, per germline (reference sequence). Trimming pared 0 bases from V and 5 bases from J, leaving 10 bases between. This clone came up a few times. Its antigen remains unidentified. Broader study findings: Early blood T cell clone dynamics reportedly forecast response best, with interferon-beta. Expansion in blood of tumor-derived TCR clones was seen after radiotherapy plus ipilimumab.

Each patient with chemo-refractory metastatic non-small-cell lung cancer was treated with focal radiation plus CTLA-4 blockade using ipilimumab. This receptor was identified in a human donor with non-small cell lung cancer who had stable disease on radiotherapy plus ipilimumab. The material sequenced was peripheral blood, taken from a patient treated with radiotherapy plus ipilimumab. The V and J genes are TRBV30 and TRBJ2-5; weak D call: TRBD1 (5 bases). CDR3 sequence: CAWSVRVGETQYF. The DNA of the CDR3 is TGTGCCTGGAGTGTCAGGGTAGGGGAGACCCAGTACTTC.